This is a list of T cell receptor beta chains from one sample in a study of blood T cell repertoires in COVID-19. The table came from immunoSEQ multiplex PCR; TCRdb's copy has only in-frame clones and leaves some out. The sample carries 250,000 or so clones, roughly 86% recorded once. The sample consisted of peripheral blood. Receptors were obtained from a woman aged 55-70 years with COVID-19, enrolled during active disease. Both conserved end residues are part of each CDR3. D genes are given only for firm matches. Some rows have no size entry. The others give once, few or many, or a class for an expanded clone.

d_gene,j_gene,v_gene,abundance,CDR3nt,CDR3aa
TRBD2,TRBJ2-1,TRBV27,-,TGTGCCAGCAGTGCCCTGACTAGCCTATACAATGAGCAGTTCTTC,CASSALTSLYNEQFF
TRBD1,TRBJ1-1,TRBV10-3,-,TGTGCCATCAGTGACCCAGACAGGGGGCTAGAAGCTTTCTTT,CAISDPDRGLEAFF
TRBD2,TRBJ2-3,TRBV5-1,-,TGCGCCAGCCGAACTAGCGGGAGGGCCGTTGCAGATACGCAGTATTTT,CASRTSGRAVADTQYF
TRBD2,TRBJ2-3,TRBV7-3,-,TGTGCCAGCAGCTTAAGGCCAGCGGGGACCCCAGATACGCAGTATTTT,CASSLRPAGTPDTQYF
TRBD2,TRBJ2-3,TRBV28,few,TGTGCCAGCAGTTACCGGACTAGCGGGAGCACAGATACGCAGTATTTT,CASSYRTSGSTDTQYF
TRBD1,TRBJ1-5,TRBV5-1,once,TGCGCCAGCAGCTTGGATGGCAGGGGGTCAAATCAGCCCCAGCATTTT,CASSLDGRGSNQPQHF
-,TRBJ1-1,TRBV12-3/TRBV12-4,-,TGTGCCAGCAGTTTAAAGGGAGGGGTCGGAGCTTTCTTT,CASSLKGGVGAFF
-,TRBJ2-7,TRBV2,-,TGTGCCAGCAGTCGACTGCCGCGAGACGCCTACGAGCAGTACTTC,CASSRLPRDAYEQYF
-,TRBJ2-5,TRBV6-2/TRBV6-3,once,TGTGCCAGCAGCCCGGTGACACATTGGGACGGGAGTATGCGGGAGACCCAGTACTTC,CASSPVTHWDGSMRETQYF
TRBD2,TRBJ2-1,TRBV28,-,TGTGCCAGCAGCCCGGATGGGCGGGGGGGGAGAGAGCAGTTCTTC,CASSPDGRGGREQFF
-,TRBJ1-1,TRBV19,-,TGTGCCACCACAGGGTTGGGGTACACTGAAGCTTTCTTT,CATTGLGYTEAFF